The TCR beta chain described here comes from a study of human T cells and chemical hapten exposure. Trimming cost V 8 bases and J 1 base, with 12 bases left between them. Germline V lookup: CDR1 SNHLY, CDR2 FYNNEI. This CDR3 region has 14 residues. The time point is: patch test 3, about 24 weeks after DPC sensitization. The treatment was: therapeutic diphenylcyclopropenone sensitization with weekly scalp DPC. Many counts were recorded for this clonotype. One entry per CDR3 protein results from TCRdb running MiXCR on the RACE reads. The data contain about 84,000 distinct CDR3 sequences, roughly 10% of them singletons.

The chain couples TRBV2 to TRBJ2-1; D gene uncertain. Sample: whole blood, taken in connection with sensitization to the hapten diphenylcyclopropenone (DPC). This receptor was taken from a woman aged 50 to 65 with alopecia areata. Some clones in this sample may be carry-over from other donors' samples. The CDR3 loop reads CASALGWSYNEQFF. The CDR3 region has the DNA TGTGCCAGCGCGTTAGGCTGGTCCTACAATGAGCAGTTCTTC.